This T cell receptor (beta chain) is from a study of blood T cells in healthy people across ages. Germline V CDR1 and CDR2: SGHDN, FVKESK. CDR3 length: 15 amino acids. V shed 4 bases, J shed 8 bases, and the junction held 9 bases outside the gene matches. Next came a second PCR, run for roughly 7 to 12 cycles, which used a sample-barcoded 5' primer along with a J-beta primer mix. From the 5' RACE reads, TCRdb called clonotypes with MiXCR, one entry per CDR3 protein. The table has about 1.6 million distinct CDR3 sequences, around 35% seen once. The sequence was collected from a woman in her twenties or thirties in good health. The rearrangement uses TRBV14 and TRBJ2-1, with 9 bases aligning to TRBD1. Sequenced input: blood. The CDR3 protein is CASSLPGQGKDEQFF. The CDR3 nucleotides read TGTGCCAGCAGCCTCCCGGGACAGGGAAAGGATGAGCAGTTCTTC.